This T cell receptor (beta chain) was observed in a study of beta chain features in type 1 diabetes. On the study more broadly: Summed over all samples, the examined sorted cells came to 95 million to 130 million.

The sequenced template was cDNA made from the entire isolated RNA. Method: immunoSEQ multiplex PCR; TCRdb's copy keeps in-frame clones and lacks some. Of hundreds of thousands of clones in the sample, around 16% are singletons; the top ten hold under 0.095%. There are a few counts of this clone. Isolation of CD4+ naive, central memory, regulatory and stem cell-like memory cells was achieved by sorting via CD45RO/CCR7/CD25/CD127/CD95/CD27. The CDR3 is 14 amino acids. Germline V CDR1 and CDR2: SGHTA, FQGNSA. V lost 7 bases to trimming and J lost 0 bases, with 12 bases between them. This rearrangement joins TRBV7-2 to TRBJ1-1; D call uncertain. The sequence was collected from a man aged 18-30 years in good health. Material for sequencing was naive CD4+ T cells from blood. The CDR3: CASKGQVLNTEAFF. CDR3 DNA sequence: TGTGCCAGCAAAGGTCAGGTTTTGAACACTGAAGCTTTCTTT.